This entry features one TCR beta chain sequence. The antigen is unknown. Using a J-beta primer mix together with a sample-barcoded 5' primer, a second PCR was run for 7 to 11 cycles. With 12 random nucleotides, a template-switch adaptor tagged each individual cDNA molecule. TCRdb processed the 5' RACE reads anew with MiXCR; each CDR3 protein has one entry. The profile shows around 1.1 million distinct CDR3 sequences, approximately 38% of them singletons. The data derive from a study of blood T cells in healthy people across ages. Study-wide points: No one knew whether donors had CMV, which possibly confounded expanded clonotype changes.

Whenever a sample was processed, at least 6.5 million PBMCs were isolated. Per sample, no less than 5 micrograms of total RNA were extracted. With 5 bases clipped from V and 4 bases from J, the junction kept 9 bases outside the gene matches. The CDR3 consists of 15 residues. The germline V gene encodes CDR1 MNHNS and CDR2 SASEGT. The V call is TRBV6-1, the J call TRBJ1-2; 8 bases align to TRBD1. The origin of this receptor is a man between 18 and 35 years old in good health. The sample consisted of blood. CDR3: CASSHSGGGGYGYTF. CDR3 DNA: TGTGCCAGCAGTCATTCAGGGGGCGGTGGCTATGGCTACACCTTC.